Many counts were recorded for the clone carrying this T cell receptor (beta chain). The antigen is undetermined. The source of the sample is a study of response to subunit inactivated influenza vaccine. General observations from the study: That few new T cells are recruited by each seasonal influenza vaccination was the authors' suggestion.

The V gene lost 6 bases and the J gene lost 4 bases, with 15 bases spanning the gap. Germline V gene data show CDR1 as SQVTM and CDR2 as ANQGSEA. This CDR3 is 13 amino acids long. TCRdb analysed the RT-PCR reads with MiXCR anew, one entry per CDR3 protein. This sample has approximately 500,000 distinct CDR3 sequences, with around 15% found just once. The sequenced sample was PBMCs from blood, obtained 12 days after vaccination. The V call is TRBV29-1, the J call TRBJ1-1; the D gene is possibly TRBD1 (6 bases). This clonotype was sampled from a man aged 45 to 65 who received an inactivated influenza vaccine. CDR3 nucleotide sequence: TGCAGCGTGGGGGGGGCCCTTCCCACTGAAGCTTTCTTT. Translating it yields CSVGGALPTEAFF.